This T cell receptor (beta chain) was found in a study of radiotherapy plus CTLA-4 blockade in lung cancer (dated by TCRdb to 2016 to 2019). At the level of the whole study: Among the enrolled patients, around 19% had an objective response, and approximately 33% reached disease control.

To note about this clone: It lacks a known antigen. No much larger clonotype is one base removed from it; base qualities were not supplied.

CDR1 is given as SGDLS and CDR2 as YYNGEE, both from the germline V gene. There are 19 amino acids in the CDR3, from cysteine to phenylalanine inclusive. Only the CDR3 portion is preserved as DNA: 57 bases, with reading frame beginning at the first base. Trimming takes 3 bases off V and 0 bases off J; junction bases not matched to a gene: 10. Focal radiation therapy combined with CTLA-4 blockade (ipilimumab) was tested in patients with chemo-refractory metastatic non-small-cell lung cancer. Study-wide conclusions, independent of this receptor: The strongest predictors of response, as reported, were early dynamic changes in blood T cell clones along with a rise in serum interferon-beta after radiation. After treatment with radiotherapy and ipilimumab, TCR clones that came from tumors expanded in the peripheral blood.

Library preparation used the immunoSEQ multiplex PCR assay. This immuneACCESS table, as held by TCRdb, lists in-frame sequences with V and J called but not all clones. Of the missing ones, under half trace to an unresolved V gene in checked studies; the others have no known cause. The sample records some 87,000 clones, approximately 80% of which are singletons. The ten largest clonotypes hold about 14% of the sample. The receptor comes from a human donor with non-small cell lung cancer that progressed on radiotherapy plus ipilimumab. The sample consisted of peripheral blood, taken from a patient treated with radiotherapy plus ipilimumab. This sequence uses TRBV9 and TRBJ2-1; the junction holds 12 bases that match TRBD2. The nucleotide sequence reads TGTGCCAGCAGCGCCCCTAGCGGGAGGGACCTAGGCTCCTACAATGAGCAGTTCTTC. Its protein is CASSAPSGRDLGSYNEQFF.